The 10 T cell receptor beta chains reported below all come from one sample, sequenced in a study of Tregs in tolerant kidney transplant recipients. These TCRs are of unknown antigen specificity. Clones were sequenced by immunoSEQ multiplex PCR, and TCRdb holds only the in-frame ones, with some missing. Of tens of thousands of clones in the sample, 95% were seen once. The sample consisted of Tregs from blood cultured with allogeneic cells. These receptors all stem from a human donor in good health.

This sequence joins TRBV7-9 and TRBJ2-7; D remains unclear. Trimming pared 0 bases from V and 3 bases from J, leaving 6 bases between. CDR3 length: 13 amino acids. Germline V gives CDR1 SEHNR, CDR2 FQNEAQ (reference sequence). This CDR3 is CASSLAVFYEQYF. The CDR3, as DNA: TGTGCCAGCAGCTTAGCCGTTTTCTACGAGCAGTACTTC.

CDR3 in DNA: TGTGCCAGCACCCGGGATCCCTGGGGCACCATATATTTT. It translates to CASTRDPWGTIYF. The chain links TRBV2 to TRBJ1-3, with D uncertain. Germline lookup yields CDR1 SNHLY and CDR2 FYNNEI. Trimming stripped 7 bases from V and 9 bases from J, with 16 bases between. This CDR3 region has 13 residues.

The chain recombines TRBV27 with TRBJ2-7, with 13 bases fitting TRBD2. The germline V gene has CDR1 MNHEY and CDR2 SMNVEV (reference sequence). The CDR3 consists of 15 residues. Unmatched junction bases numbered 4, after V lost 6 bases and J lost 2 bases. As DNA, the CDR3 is TGTGCCAGCAGACCAACTAGCGGGAGGGCCTACGAGCAGTACTTC. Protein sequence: CASRPTSGRAYEQYF.

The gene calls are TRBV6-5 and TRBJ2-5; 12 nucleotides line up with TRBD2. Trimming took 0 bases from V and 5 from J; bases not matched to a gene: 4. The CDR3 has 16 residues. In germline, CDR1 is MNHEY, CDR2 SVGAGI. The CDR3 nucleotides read TGTGCCAGCAGTTACTCGAGGACTAGCGGGACGGAGACCCAGTACTTC. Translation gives CASSYSRTSGTETQYF.

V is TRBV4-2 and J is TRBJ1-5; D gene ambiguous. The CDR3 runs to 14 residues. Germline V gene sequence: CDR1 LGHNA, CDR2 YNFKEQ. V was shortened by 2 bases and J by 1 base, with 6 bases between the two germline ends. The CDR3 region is CASSQQDSNQPQHF. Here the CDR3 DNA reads TGTGCCAGCAGCCAACAGGACAGCAATCAGCCCCAGCATTTT.

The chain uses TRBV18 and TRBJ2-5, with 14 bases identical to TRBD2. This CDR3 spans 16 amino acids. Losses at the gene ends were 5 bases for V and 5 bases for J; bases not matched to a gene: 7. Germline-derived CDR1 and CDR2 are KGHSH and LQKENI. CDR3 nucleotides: TGTGCCAGCTCAAGACTAGCGGGGGGGCCCAGGGAGACCCAGTACTTC. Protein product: CASSRLAGGPRETQYF.

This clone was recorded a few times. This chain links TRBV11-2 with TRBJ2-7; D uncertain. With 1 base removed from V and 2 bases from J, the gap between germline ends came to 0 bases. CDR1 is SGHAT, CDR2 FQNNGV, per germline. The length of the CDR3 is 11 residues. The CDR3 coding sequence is TGTGCCAGCAGCTTAGCCTACGAGCAGTACTTC. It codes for CASSLAYEQYF. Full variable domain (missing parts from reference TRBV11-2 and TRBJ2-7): EAGVAQSPRYKIIEKRQSVAFWCNPISGHATLYWYQQILGQGPKLLIQFQNNGVVDDSQLPKDRFSAERLKGVDSTLKIQPAKLEDSAVYLCASSLAYEQYFGPGTRLTVT.

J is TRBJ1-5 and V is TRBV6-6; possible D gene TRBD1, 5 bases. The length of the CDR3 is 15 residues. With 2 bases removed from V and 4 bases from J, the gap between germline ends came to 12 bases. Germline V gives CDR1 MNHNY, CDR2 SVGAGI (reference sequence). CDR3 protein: CASSYVGGVNQPQHF. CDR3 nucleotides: TGTGCCAGCAGTTACGTGGGAGGGGTGAATCAGCCCCAGCATTTT.

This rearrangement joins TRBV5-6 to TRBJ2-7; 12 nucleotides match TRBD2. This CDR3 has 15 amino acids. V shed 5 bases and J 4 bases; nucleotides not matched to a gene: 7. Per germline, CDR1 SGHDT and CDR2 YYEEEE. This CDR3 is CASSRLAGGPYEQYF. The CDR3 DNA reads TGTGCCAGCAGTCGTCTAGCGGGAGGGCCTTACGAGCAGTACTTC.

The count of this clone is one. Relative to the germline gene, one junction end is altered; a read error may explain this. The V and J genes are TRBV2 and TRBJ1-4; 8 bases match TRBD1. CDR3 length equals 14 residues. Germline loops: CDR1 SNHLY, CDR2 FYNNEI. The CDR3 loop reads CASSAGTGNFVGPF. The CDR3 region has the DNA TGTGCCAGCAGTGCCGGGACAGGTAACTTTGTGGGTCCGTTT.